The sequence of this T cell receptor (beta chain) was determined in a study of blood T cell repertoires in COVID-19. TCRdb's copy holds only in-frame clones and misses some; the assay was immunoSEQ multiplex PCR. The sample includes 300,000 to 400,000 clones, around 87% seen only once; the top ten take about 2.5%. This clone was seen more than once but under ten times. This receptor was taken from a woman aged 55 to 70 with COVID-19, enrolled during active disease. The sample was peripheral blood.

The CDR3 DNA follows: TGTGCCAGCAGTACTCTTTCGGGCAGGGGATCACAAGAGACCCAGTACTTC. As protein: CASSTLSGRGSQETQYF. V usage is TRBV6-2 or TRBV6-3 and J usage is TRBJ2-5; tentative D call: TRBD1 (6 bases). CDR3 size: 17 residues. V lost 5 bases and J 2 bases, leaving 21 bases between the germline ends. Germline V CDR1 and CDR2: MNHEY, SVGEGT.